This paragraph covers one T cell receptor (beta chain) sequence. Its cognate antigen is unknown. This sample stems from a study of T-cell memory formation after mild COVID-19. It was 5'RACE with constant-segment primers that produced the TCR alpha and TCR beta cDNA libraries, which carried sample barcodes and UMIs. MiXCR was run by TCRdb on the 5' RACE reads, yielding one entry per CDR3 protein. The sample shows under 650,000 distinct CDR3 sequences, 15% to 20% of them seen only once. Study findings and constraints: Later expanders leaned CD4+, whereas day 15 to 85 contracting clones were balanced CD4/CD8.

There are 14 residues in the CDR3. Germline-derived CDR1 and CDR2 are SGHRS and YFSETQ. V was cut by 4 bases and J by 0 bases, with 10 bases left in between. The sequencing input was PBMCs or a T cell subset sorted from them (not recorded which). The gene calls are TRBV5-1 and TRBJ1-2; a weak D match, TRBD1 (6 bases). This receptor was obtained from an adult woman who had mild COVID-19 (a few samples of this study predate the infection). Cell type and time point are not known. The CDR3 is CASSQGMSNYGYTF. Here the CDR3 DNA reads TGCGCCAGCAGCCAGGGGATGTCTAACTATGGCTACACCTTC.